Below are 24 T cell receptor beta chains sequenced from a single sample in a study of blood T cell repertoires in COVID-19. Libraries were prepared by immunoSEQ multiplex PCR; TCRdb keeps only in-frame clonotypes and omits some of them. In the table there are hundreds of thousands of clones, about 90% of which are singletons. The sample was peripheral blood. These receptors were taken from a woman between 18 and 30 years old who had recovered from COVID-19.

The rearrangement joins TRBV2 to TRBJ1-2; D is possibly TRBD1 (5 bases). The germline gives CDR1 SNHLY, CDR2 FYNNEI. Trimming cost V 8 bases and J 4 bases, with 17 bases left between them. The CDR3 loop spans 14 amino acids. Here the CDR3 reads CASSVGQGFYGYTF. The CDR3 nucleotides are TGTGCCAGCTCCGTGGGTCAGGGCTTCTATGGCTACACCTTC.

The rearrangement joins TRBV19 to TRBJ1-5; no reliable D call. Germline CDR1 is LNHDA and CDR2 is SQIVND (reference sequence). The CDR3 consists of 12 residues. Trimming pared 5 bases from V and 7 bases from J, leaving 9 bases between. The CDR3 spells CASSDTGQPQHF. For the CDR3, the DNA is TGTGCCAGTAGTGACACTGGGCAGCCCCAGCATTTT.

In DNA, the CDR3 is TGCGCCAGCAGCCAAGGACGCCGTAGCGGGAGCACAGATACGCAGTATTTT. Protein: CASSQGRRSGSTDTQYF. The chain recombines TRBV4-1 with TRBJ2-3; TRBD2 aligns across 7 bases. J lost 0 bases, V lost 1 base, and 7 bases had no gene match. The CDR3 has 17 amino acids. Germline assignment: CDR1 MGHRA and CDR2 YSYEKL.

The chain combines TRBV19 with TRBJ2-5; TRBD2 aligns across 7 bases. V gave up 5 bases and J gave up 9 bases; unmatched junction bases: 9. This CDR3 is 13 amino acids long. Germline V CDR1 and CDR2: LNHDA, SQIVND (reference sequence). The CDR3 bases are TGTGCCAGTAGTCTCGCGGTCAGCGGGGCCCAGTACTTC. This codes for CASSLAVSGAQYF. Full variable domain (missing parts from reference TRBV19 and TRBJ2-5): DGGITQSPKYLFRKEGQNVTLSCEQNLNHDAMYWYRQDPGQGLRLIYYSQIVNDFQKGDIAEGYSVSREKKESFPLTVTSAQKNPTAFYLCASSLAVSGAQYFGPGTRLLVL.

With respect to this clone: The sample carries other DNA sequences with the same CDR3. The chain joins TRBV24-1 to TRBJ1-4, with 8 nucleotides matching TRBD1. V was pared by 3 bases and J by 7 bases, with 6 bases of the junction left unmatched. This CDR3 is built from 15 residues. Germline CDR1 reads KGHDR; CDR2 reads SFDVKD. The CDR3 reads CATSDPGQGGEKLFF. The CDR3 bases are TGTGCCACCAGTGATCCCGGACAGGGTGGTGAAAAACTGTTTTTT.

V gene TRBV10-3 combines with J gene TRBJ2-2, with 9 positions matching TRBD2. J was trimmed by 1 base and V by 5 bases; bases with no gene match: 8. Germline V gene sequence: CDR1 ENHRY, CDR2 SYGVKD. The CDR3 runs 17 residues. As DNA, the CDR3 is TGTGCCATCAGTTCCTCTAGCGGGACGGGGAACACCGGGGAGCTGTTTTTT. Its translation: CAISSSSGTGNTGELFF.

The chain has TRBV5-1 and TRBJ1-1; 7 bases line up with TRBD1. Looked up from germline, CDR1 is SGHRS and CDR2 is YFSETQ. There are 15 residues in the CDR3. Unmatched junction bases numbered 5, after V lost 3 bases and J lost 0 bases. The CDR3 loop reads CASSYTGTVNTEAFF. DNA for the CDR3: TGCGCCAGCAGCTACACCGGGACAGTGAACACTGAAGCTTTCTTT.

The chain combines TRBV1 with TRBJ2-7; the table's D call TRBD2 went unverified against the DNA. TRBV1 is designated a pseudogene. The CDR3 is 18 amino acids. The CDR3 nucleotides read TGCACCAGCAGCCAAGCCGGGACTAGCGGGGGAAGCTCCTACGAGCAGTACGTC. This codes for CTSSQAGTSGGSSYEQYV.

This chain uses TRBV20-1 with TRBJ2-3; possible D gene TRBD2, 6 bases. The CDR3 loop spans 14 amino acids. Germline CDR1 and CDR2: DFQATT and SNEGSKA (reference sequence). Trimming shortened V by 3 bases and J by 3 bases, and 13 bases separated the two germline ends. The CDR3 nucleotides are TGCAGTGCTAGTCGGCGGGGTGGGACAGATACGCAGTATTTT. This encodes CSASRRGGTDTQYF.

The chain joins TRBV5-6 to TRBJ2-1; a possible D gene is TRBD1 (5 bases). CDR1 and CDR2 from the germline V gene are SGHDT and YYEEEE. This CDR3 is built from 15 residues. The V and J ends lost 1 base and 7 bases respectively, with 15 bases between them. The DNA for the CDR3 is TGTGCCAGCAGCTTGTTAAGGACAAGGGTTAATGAGCAGTTCTTC. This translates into CASSLLRTRVNEQFF.

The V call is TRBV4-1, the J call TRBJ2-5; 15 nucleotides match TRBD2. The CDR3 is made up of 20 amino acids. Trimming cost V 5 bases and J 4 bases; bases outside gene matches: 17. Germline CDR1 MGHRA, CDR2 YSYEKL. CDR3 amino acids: CASSTTPGLAGGVLVETQYF. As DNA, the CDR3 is TGCGCCAGCAGCACAACCCCAGGACTAGCGGGAGGGGTACTGGTAGAGACCCAGTACTTC.

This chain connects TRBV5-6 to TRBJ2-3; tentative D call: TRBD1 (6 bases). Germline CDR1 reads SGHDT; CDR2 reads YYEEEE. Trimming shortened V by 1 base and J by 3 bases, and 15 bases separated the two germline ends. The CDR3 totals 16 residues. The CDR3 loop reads CASSLLGPRGTDTQYF. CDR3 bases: TGTGCCAGCAGCTTGCTCGGCCCGAGGGGGACAGATACGCAGTATTTT. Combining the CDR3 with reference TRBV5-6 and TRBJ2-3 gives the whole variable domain DAGVTQSPTHLIKTRGQQVTLRCSPKSGHDTVSWYQQALGQGPQFIFQYYEEEERQRGNFPDRFSGHQFPNYSSELNVNALLLGDSALYLCASSLLGPRGTDTQYFGPGTRLTVL.

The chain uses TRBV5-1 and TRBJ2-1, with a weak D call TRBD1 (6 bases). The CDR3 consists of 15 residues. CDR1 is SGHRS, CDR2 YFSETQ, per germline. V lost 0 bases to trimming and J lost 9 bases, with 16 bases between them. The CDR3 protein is CASSLEQGSIGEQFF. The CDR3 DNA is TGCGCCAGCAGCTTGGAACAGGGAAGCATCGGTGAGCAGTTCTTC. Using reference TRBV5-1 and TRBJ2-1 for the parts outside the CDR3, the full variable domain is KAGVTQTPRYLIKTRGQQVTLSCSPISGHRSVSWYQQTPGQGLQFLFEYFSETQRNKGNFPGRFSGRQFSNSRSEMNVSTLELGDSALYLCASSLEQGSIGEQFFGPGTRLTVL.

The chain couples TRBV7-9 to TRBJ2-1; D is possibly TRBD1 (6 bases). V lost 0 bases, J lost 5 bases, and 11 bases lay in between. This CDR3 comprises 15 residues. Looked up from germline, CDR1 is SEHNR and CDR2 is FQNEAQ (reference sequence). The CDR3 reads CASSLAGGRDNEQFF. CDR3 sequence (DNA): TGTGCCAGCAGCTTAGCAGGGGGTCGGGACAATGAGCAGTTCTTC.

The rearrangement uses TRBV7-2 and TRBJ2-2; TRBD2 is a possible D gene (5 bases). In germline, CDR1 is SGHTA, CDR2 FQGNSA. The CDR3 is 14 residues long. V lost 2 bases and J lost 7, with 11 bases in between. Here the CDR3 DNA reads TGTGCCAGCAGCTTACCGGTTCGGGGCGGGGAGCTGTTTTTT. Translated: CASSLPVRGGELFF.

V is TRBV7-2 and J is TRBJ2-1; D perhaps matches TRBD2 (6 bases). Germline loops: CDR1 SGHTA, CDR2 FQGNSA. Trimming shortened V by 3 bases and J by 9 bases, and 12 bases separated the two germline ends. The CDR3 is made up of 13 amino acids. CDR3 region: CASSFRAGAEQFF. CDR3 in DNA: TGTGCCAGCAGCTTCCGAGCGGGCGCTGAGCAGTTCTTC.

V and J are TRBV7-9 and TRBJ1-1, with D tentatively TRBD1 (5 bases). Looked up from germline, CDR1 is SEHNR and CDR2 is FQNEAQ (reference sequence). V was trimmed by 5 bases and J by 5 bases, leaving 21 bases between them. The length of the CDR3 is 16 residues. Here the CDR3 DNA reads TGTGCCAGCAGCCCCCCGTCAGGACACGCGGGGACTGAAGCTTTCTTT. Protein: CASSPPSGHAGTEAFF.

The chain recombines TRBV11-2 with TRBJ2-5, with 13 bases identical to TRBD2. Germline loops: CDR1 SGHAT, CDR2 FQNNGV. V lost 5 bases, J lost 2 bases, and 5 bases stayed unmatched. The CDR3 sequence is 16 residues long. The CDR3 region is CASSTGTSGDQETQYF. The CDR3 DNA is TGTGCCAGCAGCACGGGGACTAGCGGGGATCAAGAGACCCAGTACTTC. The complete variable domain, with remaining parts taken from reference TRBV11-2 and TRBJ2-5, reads EAGVAQSPRYKIIEKRQSVAFWCNPISGHATLYWYQQILGQGPKLLIQFQNNGVVDDSQLPKDRFSAERLKGVDSTLKIQPAKLEDSAVYLCASSTGTSGDQETQYFGPGTRLLVL.

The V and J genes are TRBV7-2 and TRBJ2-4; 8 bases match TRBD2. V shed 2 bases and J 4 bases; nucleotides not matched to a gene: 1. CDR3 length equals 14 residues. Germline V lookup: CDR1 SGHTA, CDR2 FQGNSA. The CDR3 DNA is TGTGCCAGCAGCTTAACTAGCGGAAAAAACATTCAGTACTTC. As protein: CASSLTSGKNIQYF.

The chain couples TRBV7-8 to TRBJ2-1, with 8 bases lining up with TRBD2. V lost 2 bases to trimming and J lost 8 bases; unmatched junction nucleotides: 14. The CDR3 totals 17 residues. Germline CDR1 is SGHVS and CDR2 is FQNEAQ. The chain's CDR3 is CASSLRVQREPGDEQFF. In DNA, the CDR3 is TGTGCCAGCAGCTTACGGGTTCAGCGGGAGCCTGGCGATGAGCAGTTCTTC.

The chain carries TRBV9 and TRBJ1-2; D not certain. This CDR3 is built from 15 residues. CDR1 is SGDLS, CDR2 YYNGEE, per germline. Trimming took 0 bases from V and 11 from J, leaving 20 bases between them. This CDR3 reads CASSVEAARSVRYTF. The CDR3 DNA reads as TGTGCCAGCAGCGTAGAGGCAGCCCGTTCGGTGAGGTACACCTTC.

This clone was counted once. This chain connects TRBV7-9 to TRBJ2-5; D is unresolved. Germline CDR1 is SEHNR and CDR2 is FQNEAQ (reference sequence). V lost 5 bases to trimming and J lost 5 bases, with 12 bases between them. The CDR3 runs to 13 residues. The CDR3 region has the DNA TGTGCCAGCAGCAGGTCCGGGTGGGAGACCCAGTACTTC. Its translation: CASSRSGWETQYF.

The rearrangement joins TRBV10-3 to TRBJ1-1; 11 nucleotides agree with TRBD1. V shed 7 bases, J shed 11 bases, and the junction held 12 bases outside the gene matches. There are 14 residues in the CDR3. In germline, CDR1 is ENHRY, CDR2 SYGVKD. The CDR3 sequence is CAITPGQGGEWAFF. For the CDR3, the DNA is TGTGCCATCACTCCGGGACAGGGGGGAGAATGGGCTTTCTTT.

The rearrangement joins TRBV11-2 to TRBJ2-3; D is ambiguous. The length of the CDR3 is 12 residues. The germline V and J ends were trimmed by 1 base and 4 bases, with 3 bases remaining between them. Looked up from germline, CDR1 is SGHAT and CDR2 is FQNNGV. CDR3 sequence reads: CASSLAADTQYF. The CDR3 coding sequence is TGTGCCAGCAGCTTAGCGGCAGATACGCAGTATTTT.